Listed below are T cell receptor beta chains from one sample, sequenced in a study of blood T cell repertoires in COVID-19. The repertoire was sequenced with immunoSEQ multiplex PCR; TCRdb's copy has only in-frame clones and lacks some. The sample shows 180,000 or so clones, around four fifths of them seen only once. Sample: peripheral blood. The receptors were gathered from a man in his forties who had recovered from COVID-19. Both conserved end residues are part of each CDR3. A D gene is named only where the DNA matches it firmly. Part of the rows lack a size; the others show once, few, many or a class for expanded clones.

.	TRBV5-6	TRBJ1-1	few	CASSFMAEGTEAFF	TGTGCCAGCAGCTTTATGGCTGAGGGAACTGAAGCTTTCTTT
TRBD1	TRBV4-1	TRBJ2-7	.	CASSQDSPGGSYEQYF	TGCGCCAGCAGCCAAGATTCGCCAGGGGGCTCCTACGAGCAGTACTTC
.	TRBV6-2/TRBV6-3	TRBJ2-7	few	CASSYTSYEQYF	TGTGCCAGCAGTTACACTTCCTACGAGCAGTACTTC
TRBD1	TRBV27	TRBJ2-7	.	CASSKGASEQYF	TGTGCCAGCAGCAAGGGGGCTAGCGAGCAGTACTTC
TRBD1	TRBV7-3	TRBJ2-2	.	CASSSTGTGIDGELFF	TGTGCCAGCAGCTCGACCGGGACAGGAATTGACGGGGAGCTGTTTTTT
.	TRBV7-2	TRBJ1-1	once	CASTGQYWDTEAFF	TGTGCCAGCACCGGACAGTACTGGGACACTGAAGCTTTCTTT
TRBD2	TRBV7-9	TRBJ2-3	.	CASSLTSGGASSTDTQYF	TGTGCCAGCAGCTTGACTAGCGGGGGGGCATCTAGCACAGATACGCAGTATTTT
TRBD1	TRBV7-9	TRBJ2-5	.	CASSASTGEETQYF	TGTGCCAGCAGCGCCTCGACAGGGGAAGAGACCCAGTACTTC
.	TRBV19	TRBJ1-1	few	CASSMGGGGTGEAFF	TGTGCCAGTAGTATGGGAGGGGGAGGCACGGGTGAAGCTTTCTTT
.	TRBV10-3	TRBJ2-2	many	CAIRDGQGGIGELFF	TGTGCCATCAGAGATGGACAGGGAGGGATCGGGGAGCTGTTTTTT
.	TRBV6-2/TRBV6-3	TRBJ1-5	.	CASSYSDTNQPQHF	TGTGCCAGCAGTTACTCGGACACAAATCAGCCCCAGCATTTT
TRBD2	TRBV19	TRBJ2-5	.	CASSWAVSGVSETQYF	TGTGCCAGTAGTTGGGCCGTTAGCGGGGTCTCAGAGACCCAGTACTTC
TRBD1	TRBV6-5	TRBJ2-6	.	CASRLQGTGANVLTF	TGTGCCAGCAGATTACAGGGGACTGGGGCCAACGTCCTGACTTTC
.	TRBV7-8	TRBJ2-3	.	CASSLDGLEFNTDTQYF	TGTGCCAGCAGCTTAGACGGTCTAGAGTTCAACACAGATACGCAGTATTTT
TRBD1	TRBV5-4	TRBJ1-2	few	CASRYRGHYGYTF	TGTGCCAGCAGGTACAGGGGTCATTATGGCTACACCTTC
.	TRBV9	TRBJ2-7	.	CASSGRSREQYF	TGTGCCAGCAGCGGACGGTCGCGGGAGCAGTACTTC
TRBD2	TRBV12-5	TRBJ2-2	.	CASGFRTGTSVTNTGELFF	TGTGCTAGTGGTTTCCGTACCGGGACTAGCGTTACGAACACCGGGGAGCTGTTTTTT